This T cell receptor beta chain was recovered during a study of OX40 agonist ivuxolimab in advanced cancers. Background on the study: Patients were treated with ivuxolimab, an agonistic anti-OX40 (CD134) antibody.

The table came from immunoSEQ multiplex PCR; TCRdb's copy has only in-frame clones and leaves some out. Of more than 60,000 clones listed, about 86% are singletons. A remark on this clone: The antigen remains undetermined.

Patients with a history of autoimmune disease or on systemic immunosuppression were excluded. The study's findings and limits: At 0.1 to 3.0 mg/kg, CD4+ and CD8+ blood T cells expanded clonally by week 6.

The CDR3 is 13 amino acids. Germline assignment: CDR1 SGHRS and CDR2 YFSETQ. The V end lost 4 bases, the J end lost 3 bases, and 9 bases lay between the germline ends. The J gene is TRBJ2-3, the V gene TRBV5-1; maybe TRBD1 (5 bases). The TCR sequence derives from an adult with an advanced solid tumor such as melanoma, head and neck, liver or kidney cancer. Sequencing used CD4+ or CD8+ T cells sorted from blood, obtained in a trial of the OX40 agonist ivuxolimab. The chain's CDR3 is CASSLRQTDTQYF. The CDR3 DNA reads as TGCGCCAGCAGCCTTCGACAGACAGATACGCAGTATTTT.